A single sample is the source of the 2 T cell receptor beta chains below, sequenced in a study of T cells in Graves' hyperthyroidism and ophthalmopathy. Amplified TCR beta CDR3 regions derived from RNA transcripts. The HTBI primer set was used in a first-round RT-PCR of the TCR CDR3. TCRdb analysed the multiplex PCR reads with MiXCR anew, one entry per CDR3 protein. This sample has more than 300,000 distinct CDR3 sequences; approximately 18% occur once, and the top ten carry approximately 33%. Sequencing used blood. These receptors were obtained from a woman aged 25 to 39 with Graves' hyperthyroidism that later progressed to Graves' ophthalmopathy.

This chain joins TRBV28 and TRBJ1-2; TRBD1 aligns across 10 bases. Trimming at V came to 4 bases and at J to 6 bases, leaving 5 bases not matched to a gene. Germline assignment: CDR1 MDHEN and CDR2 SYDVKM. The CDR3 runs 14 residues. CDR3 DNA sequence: TGTGCCAGCAGTTCGCCCGGGACAGGGGATGGCTACACCTTC. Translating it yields CASSSPGTGDGYTF.

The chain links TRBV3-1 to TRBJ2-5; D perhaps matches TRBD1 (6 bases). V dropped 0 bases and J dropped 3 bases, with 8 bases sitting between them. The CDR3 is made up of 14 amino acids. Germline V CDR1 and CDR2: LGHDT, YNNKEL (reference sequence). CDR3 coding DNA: TGTGCCAGCAGCCAAGACTGGACAGAAGAGACCCAGTACTTC. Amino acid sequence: CASSQDWTEETQYF.